This T cell receptor (beta chain) was captured by sequencing in a study of T-cell reconstitution after alpha-beta-depleted transplantation in children. The CDR3 extends over 16 amino acids. Germline loops: CDR1 SQVTM, CDR2 ANQGSEA. The V segment lost 5 bases and the J segment 2 bases; nucleotides outside the gene matches: 12. Preparing the TCRbeta library involved the use of unique molecular identifiers. TCRdb ran MiXCR on the PCR reads and lists one entry per CDR3 protein. The sample has over 100,000 distinct CDR3 sequences, approximately 10% seen once. Concerning this clonotype: Its antigen is not identified.

General observations from the study: Several hundred expanded graft clones reportedly supplied alpha-beta T cells about two months after transplant. T cells produced anew were the main source of T-cell counts and diversity one year after transplant.

This clonotype originated in a boy between 2 and 10 years old with acute lymphoblastic leukemia, due to receive a stem cell transplant. Source: PBMCs, taken before TCRalphabeta/CD19-depleted stem cell transplant. This chain uses TRBV29-1 with TRBJ2-3; TRBD2 matches at 8 bases. CDR3 amino acids: CSVTLIGGRTTDTQYF. As DNA, the CDR3 is TGCAGCGTTACCTTAATCGGCGGGAGGACCACAGATACGCAGTATTTT.